This passage covers 6 T cell receptor beta chains from one sample sequenced in a study of OX40 agonist ivuxolimab in advanced cancers. Assay: immunoSEQ multiplex PCR; the TCRdb copy retains only in-frame clones and omits some. This table has 70,000 to 90,000 clones, roughly 80% appearing once. Here the sequenced sample was CD4+ or CD8+ T cells sorted from blood, taken in a trial of the OX40 agonist ivuxolimab. These receptor sequences come from an adult with an advanced solid tumor such as melanoma, head and neck, liver or kidney cancer.

This clone was observed a few times. V and J are TRBV4-3 and TRBJ1-6, with 8 bases matching TRBD1. The ends lost 5 bases at V and 9 bases at J; junction bases unmatched: 9. CDR1 LGHNA and CDR2 YSLEER come from the germline V gene. The CDR3 consists of 15 residues. CDR3 bases: TGCGCCAGCAGCATAACCGACAGGGGAGGTTCACCCCTCCACTTT. It translates to CASSITDRGGSPLHF.

V and J are TRBV19 and TRBJ2-1, with 12 nucleotides matching TRBD2. The CDR3 length is 21 residues. V was pared by 2 bases and J by 7 bases, with 21 bases of the junction left unmatched. The germline gives CDR1 LNHDA, CDR2 SQIVND (reference sequence). In nucleotides, the CDR3 is TGTGCCAGTAGTATATGGGACGAGGGACTAGCGGGTAGGAGGGCTCGGAATGAGCAGTTCTTC. It is translated as CASSIWDEGLAGRRARNEQFF.

This clone turned up a few times. This rearrangement joins TRBV6-5 to TRBJ2-7; 10 bases line up with TRBD2. Germline trimming cut 6 bases from V and 4 bases from J; bases unmatched to any gene: 3. In germline, CDR1 is MNHEY, CDR2 SVGAGI. The CDR3 totals 13 residues. The CDR3 spells CASSTSGIYEQYF. The DNA of the CDR3 is TGTGCCAGCAGCACTAGCGGGATTTACGAGCAGTACTTC.

The chain carries TRBV4-3 and TRBJ2-7; tentatively, D is TRBD2 (6 bases). Looked up from germline, CDR1 is LGHNA and CDR2 is YSLEER. Trimming left V 0 bases short and J 3 bases short, with 12 bases between. The CDR3 is 15 residues long. The CDR3 sequence: CASSQDGGLVYEQYF. The CDR3 bases are TGCGCCAGCAGCCAAGATGGGGGGTTAGTCTACGAGCAGTACTTC.

The V gene is TRBV21-1, the J gene TRBJ1-1. TRBV21-1 is labeled a pseudogene. The CDR3 is made up of 13 amino acids. The CDR3 region has the DNA TGTGCCAGCAGCGGATCAGGGAGGACTGAAGCTTTCTTT. Its protein is CASSGSGRTEAFF.

Here the CDR3 DNA reads TGTGCCAGCATCCAGGGGTGGGGACTAGCGGTCACCGGGGAGCTGTTTTTT. The encoded protein is CASIQGWGLAVTGELFF. V usage is TRBV7-9 and J usage is TRBJ2-2; 11 positions agree with TRBD2. There are 17 residues in the CDR3. Per germline, CDR1 SEHNR and CDR2 FQNEAQ (reference sequence). The V gene end was trimmed by 7 bases and the J gene end by 4 bases; junction bases not matched to a gene: 11.